This T cell receptor beta chain is from a study of graft-versus-host responses after intestinal transplantation. Overall study context: Anti-thymocyte globulin induction was given to all recipients, followed by tacrolimus and steroids for roughly 3 years.

The CDR3 is 15 amino acids. Per the germline V gene, CDR1 is LGHNA and CDR2 is YNFKEQ. Of note for this clone: Its antigen remains unknown.

The method was immunoSEQ multiplex PCR; TCRdb's version includes in-frame clones alone and lacks a portion of them. The data show 50,000 to 75,000 clones, about 94% seen once. This TCR derives from a human donor who was the organ donor for an intestinal transplant. The sequences come from unstimulated CD4+ T cells sorted from spleen or lymph node cells, collected before transplant. The chain couples TRBV4-2 to TRBJ2-5; 9 nucleotides match TRBD2. The DNA matches TRBJ2-7 better at its end, which makes the J call doubtful. CDR3 DNA: TGTGCCAGCAGCCGAAGCGGGGGGCCGCTTTACGAGCAGTACTTC. It encodes CASSRSGGPLYEQYF.